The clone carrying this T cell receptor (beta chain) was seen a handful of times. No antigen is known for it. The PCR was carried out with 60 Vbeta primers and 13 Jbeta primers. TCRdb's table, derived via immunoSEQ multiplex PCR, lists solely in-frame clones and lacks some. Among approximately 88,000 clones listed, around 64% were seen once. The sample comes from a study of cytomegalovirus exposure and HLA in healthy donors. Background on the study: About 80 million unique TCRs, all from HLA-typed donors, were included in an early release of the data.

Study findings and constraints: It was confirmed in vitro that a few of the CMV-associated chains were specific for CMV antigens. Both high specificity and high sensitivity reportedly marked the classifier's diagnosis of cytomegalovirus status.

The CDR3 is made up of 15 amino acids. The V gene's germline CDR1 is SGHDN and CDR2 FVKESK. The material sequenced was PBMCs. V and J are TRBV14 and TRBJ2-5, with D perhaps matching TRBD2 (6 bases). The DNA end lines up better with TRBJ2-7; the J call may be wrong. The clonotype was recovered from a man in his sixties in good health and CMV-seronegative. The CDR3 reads CASSQTLAVFGEQYF. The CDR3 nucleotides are TGTGCCAGCAGCCAGACACTAGCTGTTTTCGGCGAGCAGTACTTC.